The rows below give T cell receptor beta chains drawn from one sample of a study of blood T cell repertoires in COVID-19. The data were produced by immunoSEQ multiplex PCR, yet TCRdb's version contains in-frame clones alone and is incomplete. The repertoire holds approximately 270,000 clones, with around 86% as singletons. The sample was peripheral blood. The origin of the receptors is a man between 45 and 60 years old with acute or convalescent COVID-19. The CDR3 runs from the conserved cysteine through the conserved F or W. A D gene is named only where the DNA matches it firmly. For some rows the clone size is stated as once, few or many, or as a class when expanded; others skip it.

>TRBJ2-3|TRBV28|-|-
CASWGGTDTQYF
TGTGCCAGCTGGGGGGGCACAGATACGCAGTATTTT
>TRBJ2-1|TRBV11-3|TRBD2|-
CASSLDQASGHNEQFF
TGTGCCAGCAGCTTAGATCAGGCTAGCGGGCACAATGAGCAGTTCTTC
>TRBJ2-1|TRBV10-1|TRBD2|-
CASSGLAGGLYEQFF
TGCGCCAGCAGCGGACTAGCGGGGGGGCTGTATGAGCAGTTCTTC
>TRBJ1-2|TRBV3-1/TRBV3-2|-|-
CASSQGSGVGGYTF
TGTGCCAGCAGCCAAGGGTCCGGGGTGGGTGGCTACACCTTC
>TRBJ2-1|TRBV5-1|TRBD2|-
CASSLVGLAGSYNEQFF
TGCGCCAGCAGCTTGGTAGGACTAGCCGGGTCCTACAATGAGCAGTTCTTC
>TRBJ2-5|TRBV5-1|TRBD1|-
CASSAGQGQETQYF
TGCGCCAGCAGCGCGGGACAGGGCCAAGAGACCCAGTACTTC
>TRBJ1-1|TRBV29-1|-|-
CSVEVSLQTEAFF
TGCAGCGTTGAAGTAAGTTTACAGACTGAAGCTTTCTTT
>TRBJ1-2|TRBV9|TRBD1|-
CASSVQGEVGYTF
TGTGCCAGCAGCGTTCAGGGGGAGGTAGGCTACACCTTC
>TRBJ1-1|TRBV7-8|-|-
CASSFETLSGAFF
TGTGCCAGCAGTTTCGAGACCCTTTCGGGGGCTTTCTTT
>TRBJ1-1|TRBV27|-|many
CASSPDGSPPHMNTEAFF
TGTGCCAGCAGTCCGGACGGGAGTCCCCCCCACATGAACACTGAAGCTTTCTTT
>TRBJ1-5|TRBV12-3/TRBV12-4|-|-
CASSLRVGDQHF
TGTGCCAGCAGTTTGCGGGTCGGGGACCAGCATTTT
>TRBJ2-2|TRBV7-9|-|many
CASSFEAGELFF
TGTGCCAGCAGCTTTGAGGCCGGGGAGCTGTTTTTT
>TRBJ1-1|TRBV5-3|TRBD1|once
CARSSAGGLNTEAFF
TGTGCCAGAAGCTCAGCAGGGGGCTTAAACACTGAAGCTTTCTTT
>TRBJ1-2|TRBV12-5|-|-
CASGLNQLLGPQLTSNYGYTF
TGTGCTAGTGGTTTGAATCAACTCTTGGGGCCCCAGCTCACCTCTAACTATGGCTACACCTTC
>TRBJ2-5|TRBV6-4|-|-
CASSETDGVTQYF
TGTGCCAGCAGTGAGACTGACGGGGTTACCCAGTACTTC
>TRBJ2-3|TRBV9|TRBD2|-
CASSVLAGLPGDTQYF
TGTGCCAGCAGCGTCCTAGCGGGGCTCCCCGGGGATACGCAGTATTTT
>TRBJ2-5|TRBV5-1|TRBD2|-
CASSFPGGGQETQYF
TGCGCCAGCAGCTTCCCTGGCGGGGGTCAAGAGACCCAGTACTTC
>TRBJ2-2|TRBV7-3|TRBD2|-
CASSLTPASGAGELFF
TGTGCCAGCAGCTTAACCCCGGCTAGCGGGGCCGGGGAGCTGTTTTTT
>TRBJ2-3|TRBV6-7|-|-
CASSYPPTPTITDTQYF
TGTGCCAGCAGTTACCCCCCGACTCCTACCATCACAGATACGCAGTATTTT
>TRBJ1-2|TRBV7-2|TRBD1|-
CASSLGGTGGIYGYTF
TGTGCCAGCAGCTTAGGGGGGACAGGGGGCATCTATGGCTACACCTTC
>TRBJ2-2|TRBV7-9|-|-
CASSLEVGSTGELFF
TGTGCCAGCAGCTTAGAGGTGGGGAGCACCGGGGAGCTGTTTTTT
>TRBJ2-1|TRBV10-1|-|-
CASSESGAFSPYNEQFF
TGCGCCAGCAGTGAGTCGGGGGCCTTTTCCCCTTACAATGAGCAGTTCTTC
>TRBJ2-5|TRBV5-1|TRBD2|few
CASSPGASGGEETQYF
TGCGCCAGCAGCCCCGGTGCTAGCGGGGGGGAAGAGACCCAGTACTTC
>TRBJ2-5|TRBV30|TRBD2|once
CAWSRGEETQYF
TGTGCCTGGAGTCGGGGGGAAGAGACCCAGTACTTC
>TRBJ2-7|TRBV6-2/TRBV6-3|-|-
CASSYSGPYEQYF
TGTGCCAGCAGTTACTCGGGCCCCTACGAGCAGTACTTC
>TRBJ1-2|TRBV10-3|TRBD1|-
CAISQGADDGYTF
TGTGCCATCAGCCAGGGGGCTGACGATGGCTACACCTTC
>TRBJ2-7|TRBV5-1|-|-
CASARGGATYEQYF
TGCGCCAGTGCTAGAGGGGGGGCTACCTACGAGCAGTACTTC